These T cell receptor beta chains were read from a single sample in a study of cytomegalovirus exposure and HLA in healthy donors. Method: immunoSEQ multiplex PCR; TCRdb's copy keeps in-frame clones and lacks some. The sample has some 110,000 clones, roughly 72% seen once; the top ten hold approximately 10%. Specimen: PBMCs. These receptors were taken from a woman aged 45-60 years in good health and CMV-seropositive. Both conserved end residues are part of each CDR3. Each record gives: D gene, clone size, J gene, V gene, CDR3 DNA, CDR3 protein. The D gene is left open where the match is weak. A row's size may be missing; if present it is once, few, many or a size class.

NA | NA | TRBJ1-5 | TRBV19 | TGTGCCAGTAGTATTAATAGCCCCGCGTTCTACGTGGGGCCCCAGCATTTT | CASSINSPAFYVGPQHF
TRBD1 | NA | TRBJ1-4 | TRBV6-1 | TGTGCCAGCAGCGGGGGACAGGGAGGTGAAAAACTGTTTTTT | CASSGGQGGEKLFF
NA | NA | TRBJ1-4 | TRBV5-6 | TGTGCCAGCGGAAGGGGGAGTCAAAAACTGTTTTTT | CASGRGSQKLFF
NA | few | TRBJ2-5 | TRBV5-4 | TGTGCCAGCAGCTTGGCTGCAGGCTTTAAAGAGACCCAGTACTTC | CASSLAAGFKETQYF
NA | NA | TRBJ1-1 | TRBV16 | TGTGCCAGCAGCCGACTGGGGGCGTCAGGCACTGAAGCTTTCTTT | CASSRLGASGTEAFF
TRBD1 | NA | TRBJ1-4 | TRBV27 | TGTGCCAGCAGTTCCTTGGACAGGGTAGAAGAAAAACTGTTTTTT | CASSSLDRVEEKLFF
TRBD1 | few | TRBJ1-5 | TRBV5-6 | TGTGCCAGCAGCCGGGGACAGGGCAATCAGCCCCAGCATTTT | CASSRGQGNQPQHF
TRBD1 | NA | TRBJ2-5 | TRBV25-1 | TGTGCCAGCAGGGGGACAGGGCCTCAAGAGACCCAGTACTTC | CASRGTGPQETQYF
NA | NA | TRBJ2-2 | TRBV29-1 | TGCAGCGTTGACTCGAACACCGGGGAGCTGTTTTTT | CSVDSNTGELFF
TRBD1 | NA | TRBJ1-2 | TRBV18 | TGTGCCAGCTCACCAGGGGACAGGGCAGGCTATGGCTACACCTTC | CASSPGDRAGYGYTF
TRBD2 | once | TRBJ2-7 | TRBV6-5 | TGTGCCAGCAGTTACTCTACGGGCGGGAGATTCTACGAGCAGTACTTC | CASSYSTGGRFYEQYF
NA | NA | TRBJ1-2 | TRBV6-1 | TGTGCCAGCAGTGACTCGGGCCTCTGGGGCGGCTACACCTTC | CASSDSGLWGGYTF
NA | NA | TRBJ2-7 | TRBV7-2 | TGTGCCAGCAGCTTAGGCCTTACGAGCGAGCAGTACTTC | CASSLGLTSEQYF
NA | NA | TRBJ2-2 | TRBV6-5 | TGTGCCCTCCGGGGAAACACCGGGGAGCTGTTTTTT | CALRGNTGELFF
TRBD2 | few | TRBJ2-1 | TRBV4-3 | TGCGCCAGCAGCCAAGTACTAGCGGTATACAATGAGCAGTTCTTC | CASSQVLAVYNEQFF
NA | NA | TRBJ2-7 | TRBV5-1 | TGCGCCAGCAGGATCGACCGGCTAGTCGACTACGAGCAGTACTTC | CASRIDRLVDYEQYF
NA | NA | TRBJ1-5 | TRBV5-4 | TGTGCCAGCAGCCGGGGGGGAGTTAATCAGCCCCAGCATTTT | CASSRGGVNQPQHF
NA | NA | TRBJ2-5 | TRBV9 | TGTGCCAGCAGCGTTTCTGCCAGGCGAAATCAAGAGACCCAGTACTTC | CASSVSARRNQETQYF
TRBD1 | once | TRBJ1-6 | TRBV5-1 | TGCGCCAGCAGCTCCCACCCCGCCGACAGGGGAGATTCACCCCTCCACTTT | CASSSHPADRGDSPLHF
TRBD1 | NA | TRBJ2-2 | TRBV19 | TGTGCCAGTAGTGGCCGTGGACAGGGAAGATATACTGAAACCGGGGAGCTGTTTTTT | CASSGRGQGRYTETGELFF
NA | NA | TRBJ2-5 | TRBV5-1 | TGCGCCAGCAGCTTGGTGGGGCCCCAAGAGACCCAGTACTTC | CASSLVGPQETQYF
TRBD1 | NA | TRBJ1-1 | TRBV27 | TGTGCCAGCAGTCTACAGGGGGCGCTGACTGAAGCTTTCTTT | CASSLQGALTEAFF
NA | few | TRBJ2-5 | TRBV30 | TGTGCCTGGAATAATAGGGGGGGATCACTTCAGACCCAGTACTTC | CAWNNRGGSLQTQYF
NA | NA | TRBJ2-1 | TRBV7-2 | TGTGCCAGTAGCCGGGGAACGGTTGCAAATGAGCAGTTCTTC | CASSRGTVANEQFF
NA | NA | TRBJ1-4 | TRBV4-1 | TGCGCCAGCAGCCAAGAGAGTCAGAGGAATGAAAAACTGTTTTTT | CASSQESQRNEKLFF
TRBD2 | NA | TRBJ2-1 | TRBV2 | TGTGCCAGCAGTGAATTAGCGGGTACCTACAATGAGCAGTTCTTC | CASSELAGTYNEQFF
TRBD2 | NA | TRBJ2-3 | TRBV5-1 | TGCGCCAGCAGAGTTAGCGGGGCCACGACAGATACGCAGTATTTT | CASRVSGATTDTQYF
TRBD2 | NA | TRBJ2-3 | TRBV5-4 | TGTGCCAGCAGCTTGCAGACCGGGGGGGGTATAGATACGCAGTATTTT | CASSLQTGGGIDTQYF
TRBD1 | few | TRBJ1-3 | TRBV5-1 | TGCGCCAGCAAAAAGGGGACAGACTACTCTGGAAACACCATATATTTT | CASKKGTDYSGNTIYF
TRBD1 | NA | TRBJ1-2 | TRBV5-6 | TGTGCCAGCAGCTGGGGACAGGGGTTTAGTGGCTACACCTTC | CASSWGQGFSGYTF
NA | NA | TRBJ1-3 | TRBV4-2 | TGTGCCAGCAGCCAAGATAGGCTAGGTGGAAACACCATATATTTT | CASSQDRLGGNTIYF
TRBD2 | NA | TRBJ2-1 | TRBV30 | TGTGCCTGGTCCTCCCCTAGCGGGATCAGCTCCTACAATGAGCAGTTCTTC | CAWSSPSGISSYNEQFF
NA | NA | TRBJ1-4 | TRBV7-2 | TGTGCCAGCAGCAACGGGGGGCCGACCGAAAAACTGTTTTTT | CASSNGGPTEKLFF
TRBD2 | few | TRBJ2-7 | TRBV28 | TGTGCCACCCGGAGCGGGAGTGTTTCCTACGAGCAGTACTTC | CATRSGSVSYEQYF
NA | NA | TRBJ1-2 | TRBV19 | TGTGCCAGTATCGAGGGCCAAAACTATGGCTACACCTTC | CASIEGQNYGYTF
TRBD1 | NA | TRBJ2-5 | TRBV29-1 | TGCAGCGTTTCGACAGGGGCTTTGTGGGAGACCCAGTACTTC | CSVSTGALWETQYF
TRBD1 | NA | TRBJ1-4 | TRBV6-5 | TGTGCCAGCAGTTACGATCCCACAGGGGGTGGAAAACTGTTTTTT | CASSYDPTGGGKLFF
NA | NA | TRBJ2-1 | TRBV14 | TGTGCCAGCAGCCGGGTAGGGGATGAGCAGTTCTTC | CASSRVGDEQFF
NA | NA | TRBJ2-2 | TRBV4-3 | TGCGCCAGCAGCCAAGAACCAGGGTTGACCGGGGAGCTGTTTTTT | CASSQEPGLTGELFF
TRBD2 | NA | TRBJ2-1 | TRBV6-5 | TGTGCCAGCAGTTTGGGGACTAGCGGGATGAATGAGCAGTTCTTC | CASSLGTSGMNEQFF
TRBD1 | NA | TRBJ2-7 | TRBV11-3 | TGTGCCAGCAGCGCTGGGGGACAGGGGGCTGGCGAGCAGTACTTC | CASSAGGQGAGEQYF
NA | NA | TRBJ1-5 | TRBV19 | TGTGCCACCAATGCCAGGGGCCAATTGAGCAATCAGCCCCAGCATTTT | CATNARGQLSNQPQHF
NA | few | TRBJ1-3 | TRBV19 | TGTGCCAGTAGTACACAACGGAGCTCTGGAAACACCATATATTTT | CASSTQRSSGNTIYF
NA | once | TRBJ1-1 | TRBV10-2 | TGCGCCAGCAAAGGGGGTATGAACACTGAAGCTTTCTTT | CASKGGMNTEAFF
NA | NA | TRBJ2-5 | TRBV28 | TGTGCCAGCAGTTTAAGTCCAGGGCTCCAAGAGACCCAGTACTTC | CASSLSPGLQETQYF
TRBD1 | few | TRBJ2-2 | TRBV4-1 | TGCGCCAGCAGCCCGGGACAGGTAACCGGGGAGCTGTTTTTT | CASSPGQVTGELFF
NA | NA | TRBJ2-5 | TRBV5-1 | TGCGCCAGCAGCTTGGCGCAGGGAGGGACCCAGTACTTC | CASSLAQGGTQYF
TRBD1 | few | TRBJ1-1 | TRBV7-2 | TGTGCCAGCAGCTTAGGGCCGGGACAGGGAAACACTGAAGCTTTCTTT | CASSLGPGQGNTEAFF
TRBD1 | few | TRBJ1-1 | TRBV5-1 | TGCGCCAGCAGCTTGGAAGGGGGCGCAGTGAACACTGAAGCTTTCTTT | CASSLEGGAVNTEAFF
NA | NA | TRBJ2-3 | TRBV7-9 | TGTGCCAGCAGCTTAAACCTCCTAGAGGGTAATACAGATACGCAGTATTTT | CASSLNLLEGNTDTQYF
NA | NA | TRBJ2-5 | TRBV27 | TGTGCCAGCAGATATGGCGAGACCCAGTACTTC | CASRYGETQYF
NA | NA | TRBJ1-4 | TRBV27 | TGTGCCAGCAGCTCGCTACTTCCACGTTCCGGTAATGAAAAACTGTTTTTT | CASSSLLPRSGNEKLFF
TRBD1 | NA | TRBJ1-1 | TRBV12-5 | TGTGCTAGTGGTGCCGGGACAGCAAACACTGAAGCTTTCTTT | CASGAGTANTEAFF
TRBD2 | NA | TRBJ2-3 | TRBV5-1 | TGCGCCAGCAGCTTTAGCGGGGGGGTGACAGATACGCAGTATTTT | CASSFSGGVTDTQYF
NA | few | TRBJ1-2 | TRBV5-5 | TGTGCCAGCAGCTTAGGGGGGGCCAACTATGGCTACACCTTC | CASSLGGANYGYTF
NA | NA | TRBJ1-6 | TRBV19 | TGTGCCAGTAGTATTGGCCAGGGTTATAATTCACCCCTCCACTTT | CASSIGQGYNSPLHF
TRBD1 | NA | TRBJ1-2 | TRBV6-5 | TGTGCCAGCAGTTCCAGGACAGGCTTGGGTGGCTATGGCTACACCTTC | CASSSRTGLGGYGYTF
TRBD1 | NA | TRBJ2-1 | TRBV30 | TGTGCCTGGAATTCCGGACAGGGGTTGTACAATGAGCAGTTCTTC | CAWNSGQGLYNEQFF
TRBD2 | NA | TRBJ2-3 | TRBV7-2 | TGTGCCAGCAGCTTAGCTAGCGGGGGGCCGGGTACGCAGTATTTT | CASSLASGGPGTQYF
TRBD1 | NA | TRBJ2-5 | TRBV28 | TGTGCCAGCAGTGGCACAGGGGGAGAGACCCAGTACTTC | CASSGTGGETQYF